This T cell receptor (beta chain) originates from a study of T cell clonality in common variable immunodeficiency. Clones were read by immunoSEQ multiplex PCR, and TCRdb kept only the in-frame ones, dropping some. Observed in the sample are approximately 42,000 clones, none of them singletons. Study-level results: CVID subjects shared fewer TCRbeta clones than healthy controls did.

This clone has ten or more counts. Its antigen is not identified. The sequence came from a person between 18 and 75 years old in good health. The sample taken for sequencing was peripheral blood mononuclear cells.

CDR3 region: CASSLSRSLFNEQFF. CDR3 DNA, as far as it was read: TGTGCCAGCAGTTTATCCAGAAGTTTATTCAATGAG. This chain links TRBV28 with TRBJ2-1, with D unclear. Read data end 3 residues before the CDR3 end; the end is taken from the germline J gene. Trimming removed 1 base from V and 6 bases from J, with 13 bases in between. The CDR3 extends over 15 amino acids. Germline loops: CDR1 MDHEN, CDR2 SYDVKM.